The sequence of this TCR beta chain was determined in a study of T cells in Graves' hyperthyroidism and ophthalmopathy. The CDR3 regions of TCR beta were amplified from RNA transcripts. HTBI primers were the set used in a first-round RT-PCR of the TCR CDR3. MiXCR, run by TCRdb on the multiplex PCR reads, gives a single entry per CDR3 protein. The data show hundreds of thousands of distinct CDR3 sequences, about 45% seen once. Diagnoses rested on clinical symptoms, serum thyroxine and TRAb, thyroid ultrasound and orbital computed tomography. The CDR3 has 14 amino acids. The V gene's germline CDR1 is SEHNR and CDR2 FQNEAQ (reference sequence). Between the trimmed V and J ends, which lost 3 bases and 3 bases, there was a span of 11 bases.

The sequence came from an adult man with Graves' disease, either hyperthyroidism or ophthalmopathy (not recorded which). The V and J genes are TRBV7-9 and TRBJ1-2, with D possibly being TRBD1 (6 bases). Source material: peripheral blood or thyroid tissue (not recorded which). The CDR3 bases are TGTGCCAGCAGCTTGCAGGGGTCCGACTATGGCTACACCTTC. Protein sequence: CASSLQGSDYGYTF.